A single sample gave rise to the 28 T cell receptor beta chains below, sequenced in a study of T cell repertoires in cytomegalovirus infection. TCRdb recomputed calls from the reads with MiXCR, one row per CDR3 protein. This table holds around 360,000 distinct CDR3 sequences, about 35% found once. Which antigens these TCRs recognize remains unknown. The sample here was cultured PBMCs, taken from culture after CMV antigen stimulation. These TCRs come from a human donor in good health (CMV status not recorded). Some clones in this sample may be carry-over from other donors' samples.

Only one count was recorded for this clonotype. CDR3: CASSQAAGGWETQYF. CDR3 in DNA: TGCGCCAGCAGCCAAGCTGCGGGAGGGTGGGAGACCCAGTACTTC. The chain joins TRBV4-1 to TRBJ2-5, with 9 nucleotides matching TRBD2. V shed 1 base, J shed 5 bases, and the junction held 5 bases outside the gene matches. Per the germline V gene, CDR1 is MGHRA and CDR2 is YSYEKL. The CDR3 length is 15 residues.

The chain links TRBV20-1 to TRBJ1-1; tentative D call: TRBD1 (5 bases). The CDR3 has 15 residues. Germline CDR1 is DFQATT and CDR2 is SNEGSKA (reference sequence). Trimming took 6 bases from V and 0 from J, leaving 17 bases between them. CDR3 sequence: CSAEGPSHLNTEAFF. CDR3 nucleotides: TGCAGTGCCGAGGGGCCGTCGCACTTGAACACTGAAGCTTTCTTT.

This clonotype was observed a handful of times. The chain employs TRBV15 and TRBJ2-3; D unresolved. V lost 4 bases, J lost 8 bases, and 10 bases lay in between. The CDR3 spans 12 residues. CDR1 LNHNV and CDR2 YYDKDF come from the germline V gene (reference sequence). CDR3 in DNA: TGTGCCACCAGCAAGGAAAAGCGTACGCAGTATTTT. Residues: CATSKEKRTQYF.

With respect to this clonotype: The CDR3 carries no conserved terminal phenylalanine or tryptophan, so it likely arises from a read error. This sequence joins TRBV7-8 and TRBJ2-1; 8 nucleotides align to TRBD1. Germline CDR1 SGHVS, CDR2 FQNEAQ. Trimming cost V 3 bases and J 2 bases; bases outside gene matches: 3. This CDR3 has 15 amino acids. The CDR3 DNA reads as TGTGCCAGCAGCTTTGGGACAGGCCCCTACAATGAGCAGTTCCTC. Amino acid sequence: CASSFGTGPYNEQFL.

This clonotype was seen more than once but under ten times. V gene TRBV19 combines with J gene TRBJ2-1, with D unclear. The CDR3 has 13 amino acids. Per germline, CDR1 LNHDA and CDR2 SQIVND (reference sequence). Deletions cut 3 bases from V and 9 bases from J, with 12 bases between. CDR3 region: CASSIVRKGEQFF. The CDR3 region has the DNA TGTGCCAGTAGTATTGTGAGGAAGGGTGAGCAGTTCTTC.

With respect to this clonotype: An end of the junction differs from the germline gene, which may be a read error. The chain carries TRBV4-1 and TRBJ1-4, with D uncertain. The CDR3 consists of 14 residues. Germline CDR1 reads MGHRA; CDR2 reads YSYEKL. The CDR3 DNA follows: TGCGACAGCAGCAAGCCGCCAGGAGGAGAAAAACTGTTTTTT. Protein product: CDSSKPPGGEKLFF.

This chain links TRBV4-3 with TRBJ2-5, with 9 bases fitting TRBD1. V shed 4 bases, J shed 4 bases, and the junction held 7 bases outside the gene matches. Germline CDR1 reads LGHNA; CDR2 reads YSLEER. The CDR3 totals 15 residues. CDR3 region: CASSLATGGGETQYF. CDR3 coding DNA: TGCGCCAGCAGCCTTGCTACAGGGGGCGGAGAGACCCAGTACTTC.

The sample holds many counts of this clonotype. The chain uses TRBV6-2 or TRBV6-3 and TRBJ2-5; D is unresolved. CDR1 and CDR2 from the germline V gene are MNHEY and SVGEGT. This CDR3 has 15 residues. V gave up 2 bases and J gave up 6 bases, with 16 bases separating them. The CDR3 protein is CASSYRAKRRQTQYF. The CDR3 DNA reads TGTGCCAGCAGTTACAGGGCTAAACGGCGACAGACCCAGTACTTC.

This clonotype has only a few counts. This chain connects TRBV6-5 to TRBJ2-7; D possibly uses TRBD1 or TRBD2 (7 bases each). This CDR3 is built from 14 residues. V gave up 5 bases and J gave up 5 bases, with 16 bases separating them. Germline CDR1 MNHEY, CDR2 SVGAGI. The CDR3 sequence is CASSPSTGRDEQYV. The DNA of the CDR3 is TGTGCCAGCAGTCCGTCGACAGGGAGGGACGAGCAGTACGTC.

The gene calls are TRBV6-1 and TRBJ2-7; TRBD1 is a possible D gene (6 bases). The germline gives CDR1 MNHNS, CDR2 SASEGT. Deletions cut 5 bases from V and 5 bases from J, with 19 bases between. The CDR3 consists of 15 residues. The DNA for the CDR3 is TGTGCCAGCAGTCGACAGGCCCGAGTCTTCGACGAGCAGTACTTC. Protein product: CASSRQARVFDEQYF.

This clonotype was seen a few times. This sequence joins TRBV27 and TRBJ1-6; D remains ambiguous. The V end lost 7 bases, the J end lost 0 bases, and 13 bases lay between the germline ends. The CDR3 totals 16 residues. Germline V gene sequence: CDR1 MNHEY, CDR2 SMNVEV (reference sequence). As DNA, the CDR3 is TGTGCCAGCAAACGGACTGCGAGCTCCTATAATTCACCCCTCCACTTT. Translated: CASKRTASSYNSPLHF.

This clonotype was recorded a few times. V usage is TRBV5-1 and J usage is TRBJ2-1; 10 nucleotides agree with TRBD2. The CDR3 covers 19 residues. Trimming at V came to 4 bases and at J to 5 bases, leaving 18 bases not matched to a gene. Germline assignment: CDR1 SGHRS and CDR2 YFSETQ. The CDR3 loop reads CASSMGVAGGPRPHNEQFF. DNA of the CDR3: TGCGCCAGCAGCATGGGCGTAGCGGGAGGACCGAGGCCCCACAATGAGCAGTTCTTC.

J is TRBJ1-2 and V is TRBV6-5, with 7 bases identical to TRBD1. Trimming took 4 bases from V and 5 from J; bases not matched to a gene: 10. CDR3 length: 15 amino acids. The germline V gene has CDR1 MNHEY and CDR2 SVGAGI. CDR3 nucleotides: TGTGCCAGCAGTTTCTCTGGGACAGTGACATATGGCTACACCTTC. Residues: CASSFSGTVTYGYTF.

This rearrangement joins TRBV28 to TRBJ1-4; TRBD1 matches 8 bases. V lost 7 bases, J lost 3 bases, and 4 bases stayed unmatched. Germline loops: CDR1 MDHEN, CDR2 SYDVKM. CDR3 size: 14 residues. The CDR3 coding sequence is TGTGCCAGCAATCAGGGGGCGGCTAATGAAAAACTGTTTTTT. It translates to CASNQGAANEKLFF. Supplemented by reference TRBV28 and TRBJ1-4, the full variable domain reads DVKVTQSSRYLVKRTGEKVFLECVQDMDHENMFWYRQDPGLGLRLIYFSYDVKMKEKGDIPEGYSVSREKKERFSLILESASTNQTSMYLCASNQGAANEKLFFGSGTQLSVL.

The CDR3 nucleotides read TGCGCCAGCAGCCAAGATCTTTACTTGACCGGAGCTTTCTTT. Protein: CASSQDLYLTGAFF. The chain is built from TRBV4-3 and TRBJ1-1; D not resolved. This CDR3 region has 14 residues. Per germline, CDR1 LGHNA and CDR2 YSLEER. V lost 0 bases and J lost 10, with 15 bases in between.

V and J are TRBV28 and TRBJ2-5; TRBD1 aligns across 9 bases. V lost 5 bases, J lost 4 bases, and 8 bases stayed unmatched. Looked up from germline, CDR1 is MDHEN and CDR2 is SYDVKM. The CDR3 extends over 15 amino acids. The DNA for the CDR3 is TGTGCCAGCAGTAGGGACAGGGCCGGAGCAGAGACCCAGTACTTC. Protein: CASSRDRAGAETQYF.

The V and J genes are TRBV18 and TRBJ1-1; a possible D gene is TRBD1 (6 bases). CDR1 KGHSH and CDR2 LQKENI come from the germline V gene. Between the trimmed V and J ends, which lost 4 bases and 4 bases, there was a span of 13 bases. The CDR3 has 14 residues. The CDR3 DNA sequence: TGTGCCAGCTCACAGATCAGGGGAACCACTGAAGCTTTCTTT. It codes for CASSQIRGTTEAFF.

This clonotype was seen just once. The genes are TRBV5-1 and TRBJ2-1, with unresolved D. CDR3 length equals 14 residues. Trimming removed 7 bases at V and 4 bases at J, with 15 bases between. In germline, CDR1 is SGHRS, CDR2 YFSETQ. This CDR3 is CASHAVRSYNEQFF. The CDR3 DNA reads as TGCGCCAGCCACGCGGTACGTTCGTACAATGAGCAGTTCTTC.

This clonotype was observed at least ten times. This chain connects TRBV7-2 to TRBJ2-7, with a tentative D call TRBD2 (5 bases). The CDR3 covers 14 residues. Germline loops: CDR1 SGHTA, CDR2 FQGNSA. The V gene lost 1 base and the J gene lost 3 bases, with 10 bases spanning the gap. The DNA for the CDR3 is TGTGCCAGCAGCTTAGGAGGGAGTAACTACGAGCAGTACTTC. It is translated as CASSLGGSNYEQYF.

The genes are TRBV11-2 and TRBJ1-2; 8 nucleotides agree with TRBD1. The CDR3 has 15 amino acids. The V gene's germline CDR1 is SGHAT and CDR2 FQNNGV. Germline trimming cut 1 base from V and 7 bases from J; bases unmatched to any gene: 8. For the CDR3, the DNA is TGTGCCAGCAGCTTAGCGGCGCAGGGGGCTGTTGGCTACACCTTC. Its protein product is CASSLAAQGAVGYTF.

This clonotype appeared a few times. This chain links TRBV25-1 with TRBJ1-2; 7 bases are a match to TRBD1. J was trimmed by 8 bases and V by 6 bases; bases with no gene match: 12. This CDR3 spans 14 amino acids. CDR1 is MGHDK and CDR2 is SYGVNS in the germline V gene. As DNA, the CDR3 is TGTGCCAGCAGGAATACAGGGGAGAGTTACGGCTACACCTTC. Residues: CASRNTGESYGYTF.

This clonotype appeared a single time. This rearrangement joins TRBV6-2 or TRBV6-3 to TRBJ2-7; D is possibly TRBD1 (6 bases). V lost 7 bases, J lost 2 bases, and 9 bases lay in between. The CDR3 extends over 12 amino acids. CDR1 MNHEY and CDR2 SVGEGT come from the germline V gene. The CDR3 nucleotides read TGTGCCAGCACCGGACAGACCTACGAGCAGTACTTC. Its protein product is CASTGQTYEQYF.

The chain uses TRBV4-1 and TRBJ1-2; D is uncertain. The V gene's germline CDR1 is MGHRA and CDR2 YSYEKL. The ends were cut back, 1 base at V and 2 bases at J, with 11 bases in the middle. This CDR3 region has 15 residues. CDR3 coding DNA: TGCGCCAGCAGCCAAGTCGCACAACGCAACTATGGCTACACCTTC. Translated: CASSQVAQRNYGYTF.

This chain joins TRBV6-6 and TRBJ2-1, with 7 bases aligning to TRBD2. Losses at the gene ends were 0 bases for V and 6 bases for J; bases not matched to a gene: 11. Looked up from germline, CDR1 is MNHNY and CDR2 is SVGAGI (reference sequence). There are 17 residues in the CDR3. The CDR3 is CASSYSIVAGVSNEQFF. CDR3 DNA sequence: TGTGCCAGCAGTTACTCGATCGTCGCGGGAGTCTCCAATGAGCAGTTCTTC.

This clonotype was seen a handful of times. The gene calls are TRBV7-2 and TRBJ2-5; D call uncertain. V lost 3 bases and J lost 1, with 15 bases in between. Germline V lookup: CDR1 SGHTA, CDR2 FQGNSA. This CDR3 contains 16 residues. CDR3 bases: TGTGCCAGCAGCTTGACTCCACCGCCTATCCAAGAGACCCAGTACTTC. Its protein product is CASSLTPPPIQETQYF.

The rearrangement links TRBV15 to TRBJ1-1; tentatively, D is TRBD1 (5 bases). Germline V gene lookup returns CDR1 LNHNV and CDR2 YYDKDF (reference sequence). V was clipped by 3 bases and J by 4 bases, with 18 bases between them. CDR3 length: 16 residues. The CDR3 DNA is TGTGCCACCAGCAGGGCCTGGGGCCAGGGAAGCACTGAAGCTTTCTTT. Translating it yields CATSRAWGQGSTEAFF.

This clonotype occurred once. V gene TRBV7-4 combines with J gene TRBJ2-5, with D perhaps TRBD2 (5 bases). The CDR3 length is 15 residues. The V and J ends lost 4 bases and 2 bases respectively, with 14 bases between them. Germline CDR1 and CDR2: SGHVT and SQSDAQ. CDR3 region: CASSSQTEGQETQYF. The CDR3 DNA follows: TGTGCCAGCAGCTCCCAGACTGAGGGTCAAGAGACCCAGTACTTC.

This sequence joins TRBV7-9 and TRBJ2-1; 7 bases fit TRBD2. Germline loops: CDR1 SEHNR, CDR2 FQNEAQ (reference sequence). J gave up 2 bases and V 11 bases, and 9 bases lay outside the gene matches. This CDR3 comprises 14 residues. The CDR3 protein is CAVPAGSTYNEQFF. The CDR3 nucleotides read TGTGCCGTCCCAGCGGGGTCCACCTACAATGAGCAGTTCTTC.